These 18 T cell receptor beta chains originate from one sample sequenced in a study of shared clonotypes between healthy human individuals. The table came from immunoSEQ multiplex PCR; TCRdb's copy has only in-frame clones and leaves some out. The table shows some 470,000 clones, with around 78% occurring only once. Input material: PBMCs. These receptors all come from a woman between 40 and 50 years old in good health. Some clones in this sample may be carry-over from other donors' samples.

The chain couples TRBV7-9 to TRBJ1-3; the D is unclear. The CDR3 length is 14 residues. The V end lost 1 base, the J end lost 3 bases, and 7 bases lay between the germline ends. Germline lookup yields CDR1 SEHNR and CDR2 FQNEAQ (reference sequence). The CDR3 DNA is TGTGCCAGCAGCTTAGGCCCGGTTGGAAACACCATATATTTT. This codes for CASSLGPVGNTIYF. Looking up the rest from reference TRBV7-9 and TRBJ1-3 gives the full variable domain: DTGVSQNPRHKITKRGQNVTFRCDPISEHNRLYWYRQTLGQGPEFLTYFQNEAQLEKSRLLSDRFSAERPKGSFSTLEIQRTEQGDSAMYLCASSLGPVGNTIYFGEGSWLTVV.

The CDR3 loop is CASRKTGGGFEKLFF. The CDR3 nucleotides are TGTGCCAGCCGGAAGACAGGGGGTGGATTTGAAAAACTGTTTTTT. This rearrangement joins TRBV25-1 to TRBJ1-4; 9 nucleotides align to TRBD1. Germline lookup yields CDR1 MGHDK and CDR2 SYGVNS. Trimming took 8 bases from V and 7 from J; bases not matched to a gene: 11. The CDR3 covers 15 residues.

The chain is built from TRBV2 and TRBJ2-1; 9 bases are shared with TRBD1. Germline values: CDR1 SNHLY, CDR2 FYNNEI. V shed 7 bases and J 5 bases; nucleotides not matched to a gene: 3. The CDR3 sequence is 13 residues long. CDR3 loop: CASKQGANNEQFF. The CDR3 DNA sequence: TGTGCCAGCAAACAGGGGGCGAACAATGAGCAGTTCTTC.

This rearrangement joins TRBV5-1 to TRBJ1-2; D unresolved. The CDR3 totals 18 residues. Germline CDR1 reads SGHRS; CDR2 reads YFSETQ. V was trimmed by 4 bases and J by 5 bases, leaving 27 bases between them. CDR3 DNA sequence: TGCGCCAGCAGCCACGGAAATAGGAACCAGATCGGGATATATGGCTACACCTTC. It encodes CASSHGNRNQIGIYGYTF. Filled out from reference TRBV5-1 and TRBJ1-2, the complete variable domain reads KAGVTQTPRYLIKTRGQQVTLSCSPISGHRSVSWYQQTPGQGLQFLFEYFSETQRNKGNFPGRFSGRQFSNSRSEMNVSTLELGDSALYLCASSHGNRNQIGIYGYTFGSGTRLTVV.

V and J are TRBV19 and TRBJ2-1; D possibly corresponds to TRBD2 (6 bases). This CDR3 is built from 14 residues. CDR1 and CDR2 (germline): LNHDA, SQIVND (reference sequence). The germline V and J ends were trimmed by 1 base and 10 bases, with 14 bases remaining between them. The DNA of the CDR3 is TGTGCCAGTAGTATAGGGCTAGCGTCTAGGGAGCAGTTCTTC. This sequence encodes CASSIGLASREQFF.

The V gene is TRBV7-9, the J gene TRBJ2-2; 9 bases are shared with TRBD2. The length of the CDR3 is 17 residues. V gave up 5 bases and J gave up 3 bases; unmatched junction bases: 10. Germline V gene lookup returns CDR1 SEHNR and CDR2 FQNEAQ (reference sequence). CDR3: CASSGLAGGPDTGELFF. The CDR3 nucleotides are TGTGCCAGCAGCGGTCTTGCGGGAGGGCCGGACACCGGGGAGCTGTTTTTT. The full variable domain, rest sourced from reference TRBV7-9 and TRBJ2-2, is DTGVSQNPRHKITKRGQNVTFRCDPISEHNRLYWYRQTLGQGPEFLTYFQNEAQLEKSRLLSDRFSAERPKGSFSTLEIQRTEQGDSAMYLCASSGLAGGPDTGELFFGEGSRLTVL.

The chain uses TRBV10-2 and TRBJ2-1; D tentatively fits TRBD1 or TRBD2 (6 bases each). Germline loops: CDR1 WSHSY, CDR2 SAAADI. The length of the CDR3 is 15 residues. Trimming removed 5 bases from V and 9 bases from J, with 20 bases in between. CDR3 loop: CASSLLGGRVGEQFF. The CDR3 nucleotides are TGCGCCAGCAGTCTTCTAGGGGGGCGGGTAGGTGAGCAGTTCTTC.

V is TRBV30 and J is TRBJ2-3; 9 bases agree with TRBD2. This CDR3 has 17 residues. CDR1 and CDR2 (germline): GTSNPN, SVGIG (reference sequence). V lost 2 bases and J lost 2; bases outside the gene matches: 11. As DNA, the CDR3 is TGTGCCTGGAGTCACCCACTAGCGGGCGTACACACAGATACGCAGTATTTT. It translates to CAWSHPLAGVHTDTQYF.

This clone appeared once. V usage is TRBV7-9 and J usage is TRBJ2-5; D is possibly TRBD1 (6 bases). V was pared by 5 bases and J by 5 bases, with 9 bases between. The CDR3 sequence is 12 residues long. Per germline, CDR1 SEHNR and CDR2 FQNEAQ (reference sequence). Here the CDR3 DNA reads TGTGCCAGCAGCCGTACAGGGGAGACCCAGTACTTC. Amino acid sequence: CASSRTGETQYF.

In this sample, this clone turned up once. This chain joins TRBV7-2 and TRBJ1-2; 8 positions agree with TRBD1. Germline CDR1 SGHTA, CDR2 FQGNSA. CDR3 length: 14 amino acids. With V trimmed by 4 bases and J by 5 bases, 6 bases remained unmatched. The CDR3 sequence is CASSSPGGAYGYTF. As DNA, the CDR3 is TGTGCCAGCAGCTCCCCAGGGGGCGCGTATGGCTACACCTTC.

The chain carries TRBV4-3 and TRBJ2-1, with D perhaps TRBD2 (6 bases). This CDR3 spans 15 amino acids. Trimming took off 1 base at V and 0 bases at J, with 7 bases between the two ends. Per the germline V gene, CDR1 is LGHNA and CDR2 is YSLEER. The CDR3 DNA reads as TGCGCCAGCAGCCAAGCTAGCGTCTCCTACAATGAGCAGTTCTTC. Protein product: CASSQASVSYNEQFF.

The CDR3 nucleotides read TGCGCCAGCAGCTCGGGGACAGGGGCTCCGGAAGCTTTCTTT. Translating gives CASSSGTGAPEAFF. The chain uses TRBV5-1 and TRBJ1-1, with 10 bases aligning to TRBD1. V trimming: 3 bases; J trimming: 8 bases; junction bases outside the gene matches: 7. This CDR3 region has 14 residues. Looked up from germline, CDR1 is SGHRS and CDR2 is YFSETQ.

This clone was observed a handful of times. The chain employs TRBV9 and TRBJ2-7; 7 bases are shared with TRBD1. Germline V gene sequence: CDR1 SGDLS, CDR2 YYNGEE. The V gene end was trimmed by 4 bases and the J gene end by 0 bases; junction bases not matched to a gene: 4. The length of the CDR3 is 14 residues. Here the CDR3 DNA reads TGTGCCAGCAGCCCTTGGGACAGCTCCTACGAGCAGTACTTC. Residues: CASSPWDSSYEQYF. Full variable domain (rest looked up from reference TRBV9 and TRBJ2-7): DSGVTQTPKHLITATGQRVTLRCSPRSGDLSVYWYQQSLDQGLQFLIQYYNGEERAKGNILERFSAQQFPDLHSELNLSSLELGDSALYFCASSPWDSSYEQYFGPGTRLTVT.

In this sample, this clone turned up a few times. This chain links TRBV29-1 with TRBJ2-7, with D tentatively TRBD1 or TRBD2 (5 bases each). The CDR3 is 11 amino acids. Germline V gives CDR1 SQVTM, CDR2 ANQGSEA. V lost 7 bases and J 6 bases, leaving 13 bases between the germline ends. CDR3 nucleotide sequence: TGCAGCGGCGGACTTGGGGGCGAGCAGTACTTC. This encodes CSGGLGGEQYF.

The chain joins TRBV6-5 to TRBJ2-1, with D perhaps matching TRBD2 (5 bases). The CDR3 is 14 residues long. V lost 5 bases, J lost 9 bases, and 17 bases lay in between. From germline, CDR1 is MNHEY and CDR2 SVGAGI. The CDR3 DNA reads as TGTGCCAGCAGTCCGCTTGGAGGAGTAGGTGAGCAGTTCTTC. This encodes CASSPLGGVGEQFF.

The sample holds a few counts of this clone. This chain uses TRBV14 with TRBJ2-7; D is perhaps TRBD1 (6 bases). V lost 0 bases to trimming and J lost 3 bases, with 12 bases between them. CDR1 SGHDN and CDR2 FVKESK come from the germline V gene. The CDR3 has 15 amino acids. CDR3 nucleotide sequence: TGTGCCAGCAGCCAAGAGGCAGGGGAGAACTACGAGCAGTACTTC. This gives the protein CASSQEAGENYEQYF.

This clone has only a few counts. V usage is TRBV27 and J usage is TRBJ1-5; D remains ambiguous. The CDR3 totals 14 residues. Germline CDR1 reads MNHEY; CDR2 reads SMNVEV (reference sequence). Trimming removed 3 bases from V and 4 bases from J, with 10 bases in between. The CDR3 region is CASSLIGINQPQHF. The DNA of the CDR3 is TGTGCCAGCAGTTTGATAGGCATAAATCAGCCCCAGCATTTT.

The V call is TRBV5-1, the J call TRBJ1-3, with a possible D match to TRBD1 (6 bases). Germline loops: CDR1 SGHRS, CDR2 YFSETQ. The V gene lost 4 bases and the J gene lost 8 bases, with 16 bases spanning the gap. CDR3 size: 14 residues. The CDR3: CASSTGDTRDTIYF. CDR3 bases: TGCGCCAGCAGCACCGGGGACACTAGGGACACCATATATTTT.